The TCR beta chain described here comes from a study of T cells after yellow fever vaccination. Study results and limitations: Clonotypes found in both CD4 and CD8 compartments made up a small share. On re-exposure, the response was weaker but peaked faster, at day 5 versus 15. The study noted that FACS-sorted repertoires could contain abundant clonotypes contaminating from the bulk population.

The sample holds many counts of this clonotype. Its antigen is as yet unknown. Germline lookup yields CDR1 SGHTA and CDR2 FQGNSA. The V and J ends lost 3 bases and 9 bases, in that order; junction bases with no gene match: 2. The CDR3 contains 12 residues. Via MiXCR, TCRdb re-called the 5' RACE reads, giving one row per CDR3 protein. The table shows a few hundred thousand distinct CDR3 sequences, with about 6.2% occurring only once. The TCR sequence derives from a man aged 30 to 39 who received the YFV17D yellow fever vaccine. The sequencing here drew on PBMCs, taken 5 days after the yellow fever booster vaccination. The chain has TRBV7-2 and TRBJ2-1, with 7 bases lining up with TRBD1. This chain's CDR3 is CASSLDRIEQFF. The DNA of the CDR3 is TGTGCCAGCAGCTTGGACAGGATTGAGCAGTTCTTC.